This entry lists 18 T cell receptor beta chains sequenced from one sample in a study of T cell responses to AZD1222 COVID-19 vaccine. TCRdb's copy holds only in-frame clones and misses some; the assay was immunoSEQ multiplex PCR. Of under 130,000 clones in the sample, over 75% were seen once. The input for sequencing was peripheral blood, taken on day 0 of AZD1222 vaccination. These receptors all come from an adult in good health.

This clone appeared a few times. The chain joins TRBV29-1 to TRBJ2-3; D perhaps matches TRBD2 (5 bases). This CDR3 is 16 amino acids long. The V gene's germline CDR1 is SQVTM and CDR2 ANQGSEA. V shed 1 base and J shed 6 bases, with 20 bases lying between them. Here the CDR3 reads CSVEVGGKETRDTQYF. The CDR3 nucleotides are TGCAGCGTTGAAGTTGGAGGAAAGGAGACACGCGATACGCAGTATTTT.

The chain is built from TRBV21-1 and TRBJ2-7; no DNA check was done on the table's D call, TRBD2. TRBV21-1 is a listed pseudogene. This CDR3 has 16 amino acids. The CDR3 is CASSKNTREPSYEQYF. CDR3 in DNA: TGTGCCAGCAGCAAAAATACCCGGGAGCCCTCCTACGAGCAGTACTTC.

The chain is built from TRBV7-2 and TRBJ2-3, with D uncertain. The CDR3 runs to 14 residues. Trimming took off 5 bases at V and 4 bases at J, with 13 bases between the two ends. Per germline, CDR1 SGHTA and CDR2 FQGNSA. CDR3 DNA sequence: TGTGCCAGCAGCCTAGTGGATGGGGCAGATACGCAGTATTTT. Protein sequence: CASSLVDGADTQYF.

V and J are TRBV4-1 and TRBJ1-1; the D is unclear. Germline loops: CDR1 MGHRA, CDR2 YSYEKL. The ends were cut back, 0 bases at V and 6 bases at J, with 14 bases in the middle. The CDR3 runs 15 residues. In nucleotides, the CDR3 is TGCGCCAGCAGCCAAGAGGGGTCCGTAACCGCTGAAGCTTTCTTT. Translation gives CASSQEGSVTAEAFF.

The V and J genes are TRBV30 and TRBJ1-2; no definite D call. Looked up from germline, CDR1 is GTSNPN and CDR2 is SVGIG (reference sequence). V shed 4 bases and J shed 8 bases, with 11 bases lying between them. The CDR3 contains 11 residues. Here the CDR3 reads CAWNLMEGYTF. CDR3 nucleotide sequence: TGTGCCTGGAACCTGATGGAGGGCTACACCTTC.

The chain has TRBV4-1 and TRBJ1-1; TRBD1 agrees at 7 bases. Losses at the gene ends were 4 bases for V and 2 bases for J; bases not matched to a gene: 10. This CDR3 is built from 16 residues. Germline V gene data show CDR1 as MGHRA and CDR2 as YSYEKL. The CDR3 loop reads CASSLNLGQLNTEAFF. CDR3 sequence (DNA): TGCGCCAGCAGCCTAAACTTGGGACAGCTAAACACTGAAGCTTTCTTT.

This chain uses TRBV27 with TRBJ2-1; the match to TRBD2 covers 7 bases. The CDR3 covers 15 residues. Germline CDR1 reads MNHEY; CDR2 reads SMNVEV (reference sequence). The ends lost 3 bases at V and 1 base at J; junction bases unmatched: 3. The CDR3, as DNA: TGTGCCAGCAGTTTTGAGCGGGGTTCCTACAATGAGCAGTTCTTC. This translates into CASSFERGSYNEQFF.

V gene TRBV9 combines with J gene TRBJ1-5; weak D call: TRBD1 (5 bases). Germline CDR1 reads SGDLS; CDR2 reads YYNGEE. V lost 0 bases to trimming and J lost 4 bases, with 8 bases between them. The CDR3 runs to 14 residues. The CDR3 DNA is TGTGCCAGCAGCGTAGGGACATCGAATCAGCCCCAGCATTTT. It codes for CASSVGTSNQPQHF.

This clone showed up just once. The chain joins TRBV3-1 (or the pseudogene TRBV3-2) to TRBJ2-1, with 12 nucleotides matching TRBD2. Looked up from germline, CDR1 is LGHDT and CDR2 is YNNKEL (reference sequence). Trimming took 2 bases from V and 8 from J; bases not matched to a gene: 4. The CDR3 spans 15 residues. The CDR3 DNA follows: TGTGCCAGCAGCCAACTAGCGGGGGGGCACGATGAGCAGTTCTTC. This encodes CASSQLAGGHDEQFF.

This rearrangement joins TRBV5-6 to TRBJ2-3, with TRBD2 as a possible D gene (6 bases). The germline V gene encodes CDR1 SGHDT and CDR2 YYEEEE. Trimming left V 0 bases short and J 0 bases short, with 14 bases between. This CDR3 comprises 17 residues. CDR3 residues: CASSLGGRDPSTDTQYF. Here the CDR3 DNA reads TGTGCCAGCAGCTTGGGCGGGCGGGACCCTAGCACAGATACGCAGTATTTT.

The chain joins TRBV11-3 to TRBJ2-1; D may be TRBD1 or TRBD2 (5 bases each). The germline V gene has CDR1 SGHNT and CDR2 YENEEA. The CDR3 spans 13 residues. Trimming shortened V by 4 bases and J by 7 bases, and 11 bases separated the two germline ends. CDR3 sequence reads: CASSWGTRNEQFF. In DNA form, the CDR3 reads TGTGCCAGCAGCTGGGGGACGCGGAATGAGCAGTTCTTC.

V and J are TRBV24-1 and TRBJ1-5; D remains unclear. Trimming removed 5 bases at V and 5 bases at J, with 9 bases between. The CDR3 is made up of 13 amino acids. Germline CDR1 reads KGHDR; CDR2 reads SFDVKD. The CDR3 bases are TGTGCCACCAGTGCAAGACGTGATCAGCCCCAGCATTTT. Translating gives CATSARRDQPQHF.

The rearrangement uses TRBV28 and TRBJ1-6; 9 bases align to TRBD1. The germline CDR1 and CDR2 sequences are MDHEN and SYDVKM. J gave up 10 bases and V 6 bases, and 16 bases lay outside the gene matches. The CDR3 sequence is 17 residues long. For the CDR3, the DNA is TGTGCCAGCAGCACCTCCCTCGGGACAGGGCTTGGGTCACCCCTCCACTTT. Amino acids: CASSTSLGTGLGSPLHF.

This clone was counted once. The V gene is TRBV27, the J gene TRBJ2-1, with 7 bases lining up with TRBD2. This CDR3 is 17 amino acids long. Trimming took 10 bases from V and 2 from J; bases not matched to a gene: 17. Looked up from germline, CDR1 is MNHEY and CDR2 is SMNVEV (reference sequence). The CDR3: CANSRARRELTYNEQFF. Here the CDR3 DNA reads TGTGCCAACTCCCGGGCCAGGCGGGAGCTGACCTACAATGAGCAGTTCTTC.

The V call is TRBV6-2 or TRBV6-3, the J call TRBJ2-7, with TRBD1 matching over 8 bases. The V gene end was trimmed by 5 bases and the J gene end by 2 bases; junction bases not matched to a gene: 8. The CDR3 has 15 amino acids. Germline-derived CDR1 and CDR2 are MNHEY and SVGEGT. The CDR3 DNA reads TGTGCCAGCAGTGACCGGACAGGGTCGACCTACGAGCAGTACTTC. Its protein is CASSDRTGSTYEQYF.

Only a few counts were recorded for this clone. This sequence joins TRBV12-5 and TRBJ2-3; 9 bases map to TRBD1. Germline trimming cut 0 bases from V and 5 bases from J; bases unmatched to any gene: 9. CDR1 is LGHNT, CDR2 FRNRAP, per germline. The CDR3 spans 17 residues. CDR3 in amino acids: CASGLVIPDRGIDTQYF. The CDR3 nucleotides read TGTGCTAGTGGTTTGGTAATCCCGGACAGGGGAATAGATACGCAGTATTTT.

The rearrangement joins TRBV6-2 or TRBV6-3 to TRBJ2-5; TRBD2 agrees at 10 bases. Germline CDR1 is MNHEY and CDR2 is SVGEGT. V was pared by 5 bases and J by 1 base, with 7 bases of the junction left unmatched. CDR3 length equals 16 residues. CDR3 DNA: TGTGCCAGCAGTCAACCTAGCGGGGGCTTCCAAGAGACCCAGTACTTC. It codes for CASSQPSGGFQETQYF.

The chain combines TRBV5-6 with TRBJ2-7; D is unresolved. Germline CDR1 reads SGHDT; CDR2 reads YYEEEE. V was trimmed by 4 bases and J by 3 bases, leaving 14 bases between them. The CDR3 runs to 14 residues. This CDR3 reads CASSLEAWNYEQYF. The DNA of the CDR3 is TGTGCCAGCAGCCTAGAAGCTTGGAACTACGAGCAGTACTTC.